The 17 T cell receptor beta chains listed next were all sequenced from one sample in a study of vaccination and CD4 T cells after COVID-19. These receptors' antigens are unknown. Specified treatment: roughly nine-day PBMC culture with coronavirus spike peptide pools or control peptides (ViraFEST assay). Sequenced with the Oncomine TCR Beta short-read assay was DNA taken from cultured CD4+ T cells. TCRdb redid the calling of the PCR reads with MiXCR, one entry per CDR3 protein. The sample holds more than 3,500 distinct CDR3 sequences, roughly 17% seen once. Sample: CD4+ T cells from blood, cultured in vitro. The receptors were gathered from a human donor who had recovered from COVID-19.

This clonotype was recorded a few times. The J gene is TRBJ2-5, the V gene TRBV7-9, with 10 bases fitting TRBD1. V shed 5 bases and J 5 bases; nucleotides not matched to a gene: 8. The CDR3 spans 15 residues. In germline, CDR1 is SEHNR, CDR2 FQNEAQ (reference sequence). The CDR3 region is CASSRDRGSLETQYF. In DNA form, the CDR3 reads TGTGCCAGCAGCCGGGACAGGGGATCACTGGAGACCCAGTACTTC.

The V gene is TRBV5-1, the J gene TRBJ2-5; D is uncertain. CDR1 is SGHRS and CDR2 is YFSETQ in the germline V gene. CDR3 length: 14 residues. V lost 0 bases and J 5 bases, leaving 11 bases between the germline ends. The CDR3 spells CASSLEGYWETQYF. The CDR3 DNA sequence: TGCGCCAGCAGCTTGGAAGGCTACTGGGAGACCCAGTACTTC. Variable domain in full (rest from reference TRBV5-1 and TRBJ2-5): KAGVTQTPRYLIKTRGQQVTLSCSPISGHRSVSWYQQTPGQGLQFLFEYFSETQRNKGNFPGRFSGRQFSNSRSEMNVSTLELGDSALYLCASSLEGYWETQYFGPGTRLLVL.

The rearrangement joins TRBV30 to TRBJ2-7, with 10 bases lining up with TRBD2. CDR1 is GTSNPN, CDR2 SVGIG, per germline (reference sequence). The CDR3 has 13 residues. Trimming at V came to 2 bases and at J to 4 bases, leaving 2 bases not matched to a gene. For the CDR3, the DNA is TGTGCCTGGAGTCCTAGCGGGGGTTACGAGCAGTACTTC. Translating it yields CAWSPSGGYEQYF.

The chain couples TRBV11-1 to TRBJ1-1; 7 nucleotides align to TRBD1. The V gene end was trimmed by 2 bases and the J gene end by 1 base; junction bases not matched to a gene: 16. Germline V CDR1 and CDR2: SGHAT, FQDESV (reference sequence). The CDR3 loop spans 19 amino acids. The DNA for the CDR3 is TGTGCCAGCAGCTTAATTAGCCCTTATCGGGACAGCCCGAACACTGAAGCTTTCTTT. This encodes CASSLISPYRDSPNTEAFF.

By share, this clonotype counts as medium-sized. V is TRBV10-1 and J is TRBJ1-1; D remains unclear. Germline V gene sequence: CDR1 WNHNN, CDR2 SYGVQD (reference sequence). The CDR3 runs 15 residues. Trimming pared 0 bases from V and 0 bases from J, leaving 8 bases between. CDR3 sequence: CASSESPVLNTEAFF. CDR3 DNA: TGCGCCAGCAGTGAGTCGCCAGTCTTGAACACTGAAGCTTTCTTT.

The chain combines TRBV9 with TRBJ2-3, with D tentatively TRBD2 (6 bases). Germline CDR1 reads SGDLS; CDR2 reads YYNGEE. The CDR3 has 13 amino acids. V shed 2 bases and J shed 4 bases, with 8 bases lying between them. In DNA, the CDR3 is TGTGCCAGCAGCGTGGGAGGACCAGATACGCAGTATTTT. It is translated as CASSVGGPDTQYF.

This clonotype was counted between two and nine times. The rearrangement links TRBV19 to TRBJ2-7; D might be TRBD2 (5 bases). V was trimmed by 4 bases and J by 5 bases, leaving 18 bases between them. The germline V gene encodes CDR1 LNHDA and CDR2 SQIVND (reference sequence). The CDR3 totals 15 residues. CDR3 residues: CASSRVGLVGDEQYF. CDR3 coding DNA: TGTGCCAGTAGTAGGGTCGGGTTGGTCGGGGACGAGCAGTACTTC.

This clonotype turned up a few times. This chain connects TRBV4-1 to TRBJ1-5; 9 bases fit TRBD1. CDR1 MGHRA and CDR2 YSYEKL come from the germline V gene. The CDR3 runs to 17 residues. V dropped 0 bases and J dropped 6; count of bases not matched to a gene: 9. CDR3 amino acids: CASSQDWTGAQSQPQHF. As DNA, the CDR3 is TGCGCCAGCAGCCAAGATTGGACAGGGGCGCAGAGTCAGCCCCAGCATTTT.

This clonotype is classed as medium-sized. The rearrangement uses TRBV7-9 and TRBJ2-1; 9 positions match TRBD2. CDR3 length equals 15 residues. V lost 5 bases to trimming and J lost 5 bases; unmatched junction nucleotides: 7. Germline V lookup: CDR1 SEHNR, CDR2 FQNEAQ (reference sequence). CDR3 coding DNA: TGTGCCAGCAGCCTAAGCGGGGGGCTAAACAATGAGCAGTTCTTC. Amino acids: CASSLSGGLNNEQFF.

The chain couples TRBV7-2 to TRBJ2-3; D tentatively fits TRBD1 or TRBD2 (5 bases each). This CDR3 is 12 amino acids long. The V and J ends lost 6 bases and 4 bases respectively, with 8 bases between them. CDR1 and CDR2 from the germline V gene are SGHTA and FQGNSA. CDR3 loop: CASSRGADTQYF. The CDR3 nucleotides read TGTGCCAGCAGTCGAGGGGCAGATACGCAGTATTTT.

V is TRBV7-9 and J is TRBJ1-3; 8 nucleotides agree with TRBD1. J lost 0 bases, V lost 6 bases, and 4 bases had no gene match. This CDR3 region has 15 residues. The germline V gene encodes CDR1 SEHNR and CDR2 FQNEAQ (reference sequence). For the CDR3, the DNA is TGTGCCAGCAGTTCAACAGGGGGCTCTGGAAACACCATATATTTT. It yields the protein CASSSTGGSGNTIYF.

This clonotype was detected only a few times. CDR3 residues: CASTKGLSNQPQHF. In nucleotides, the CDR3 is TGTGCCAGCACAAAAGGACTGTCGAATCAGCCCCAGCATTTT. The V gene is TRBV12-3 or TRBV12-4, the J gene TRBJ1-5; D uncertain. V was pared by 7 bases and J by 4 bases, with 14 bases between. This CDR3 spans 14 amino acids.

The chain recombines TRBV18 with TRBJ1-3; the D is unclear. Germline-derived CDR1 and CDR2 are KGHSH and LQKENI. The CDR3 totals 16 residues. Trimming took off 2 bases at V and 0 bases at J, with 11 bases between the two ends. The CDR3 sequence is CASSPSAGHSGNTIYF. The CDR3 DNA reads TGTGCCAGCTCACCATCGGCAGGCCACTCTGGAAACACCATATATTTT.

This clonotype appeared a few times. This chain uses TRBV14 with TRBJ2-3; D remains ambiguous. This CDR3 has 15 residues. V was pared by 1 base and J by 0 bases, with 8 bases between. Germline V lookup: CDR1 SGHDN, CDR2 FVKESK. The CDR3: CASSQVLGSTDTQYF. CDR3 coding DNA: TGTGCCAGCAGCCAAGTCCTAGGAAGCACAGATACGCAGTATTTT.

The rearrangement uses TRBV14 and TRBJ2-7, with D unresolved. The CDR3 length is 15 residues. With 1 base removed from V and 5 bases from J, the gap between germline ends came to 15 bases. Germline-derived CDR1 and CDR2 are SGHDN and FVKESK. The CDR3 nucleotides are TGTGCCAGCAGCCAAGGGGTAGGCCCCCGCCACGAGCAGTACTTC. Protein: CASSQGVGPRHEQYF. Based on the CDR3 plus reference TRBV14 and TRBJ2-7, the full variable domain is EAGVTQFPSHSVIEKGQTVTLRCDPISGHDNLYWYRRVMGKEIKFLLHFVKESKQDESGMPNNRFLAERTGGTYSTLKVQPAELEDSGVYFCASSQGVGPRHEQYFGPGTRLTVT.

DNA of the CDR3: TGCAGCGTTGGACCGGGGATGAACACTGAAGCTTTCTTT. Translation: CSVGPGMNTEAFF. This chain links TRBV29-1 with TRBJ1-1; D not certain. V dropped 4 bases and J dropped 0 bases, with 9 bases sitting between them. The CDR3 contains 13 residues. Germline assignment: CDR1 SQVTM and CDR2 ANQGSEA.

The CDR3 DNA sequence: TGTGCCAGTAGCCCGGGGAGGCAGCCGAATGAAAAACTGTTTTTT. Its translation: CASSPGRQPNEKLFF. The J gene is TRBJ1-4, the V gene TRBV19; D not certain. Germline V gene sequence: CDR1 LNHDA, CDR2 SQIVND (reference sequence). The CDR3 consists of 15 residues. The V gene lost 6 bases and the J gene lost 5 bases, with 16 bases spanning the gap.